The entry below gives a single T cell receptor (beta chain) sequence along with its context. These data originate in a study of blood T cell repertoires in COVID-19. The wider study: The United States, Italy and Spain supplied acute and convalescent COVID-19 samples.

After removal of 3 bases from V and 1 base from J, the junction contained 2 bases not matched to a gene. CDR1 and CDR2 from the germline V gene are SGDLS and YYNGEE. This CDR3 has 14 amino acids. Here immunoSEQ multiplex PCR was the method, and the copy in TCRdb shows in-frame clones only, minus some. The sample lists approximately 90,000 clones; 85% were seen once. This receptor was obtained from a man aged 50-60 years with acute or convalescent COVID-19. The sequencing input was peripheral blood. V gene TRBV9 combines with J gene TRBJ1-2; 8 bases are a match to TRBD1. The chain's CDR3 is CASSAGQGNYGYTF. DNA for the CDR3: TGTGCCAGCAGCGCAGGACAGGGTAACTATGGCTACACCTTC.